These T cell receptor beta chains were read from a single sample in a study of early stage breast cancer tumors. The method was immunoSEQ multiplex PCR; TCRdb's version includes in-frame clones alone and lacks a portion of them. The top ten hold roughly an eighth of the sample, which has 25,000 to 30,000 clones, about 80% seen once. The sequenced sample was blood. These receptors were taken from a person in their sixties with breast cancer. Each CDR3 is given with its conserved first and last residue. The D gene is left open where the match is weak. The size of a clone is reported for some rows only, either as once, few or many, or as a class for expanded clones.

d_call	clone_size	v_call	j_call	cdr3_nt	cdr3_aa
TRBD1	few	TRBV6-5	TRBJ1-5	TGTGCCAGCAGTTACTCGAGGGGGCCTAATCAGCCCCAGCATTTT	CASSYSRGPNQPQHF
-	-	TRBV5-4	TRBJ2-5	TGTGCCAGCAGCTTGCAGGGGTCAACAGAGACCCAGTACTTC	CASSLQGSTETQYF
-	-	TRBV23-1	TRBJ2-1	TGCGCCAGCAGTCAATCGAGGAACGGGTACAATGAGCAGTTCTTC	CASSQSRNGYNEQFF
-	few	TRBV11-3	TRBJ2-7	TGTGCCAGCAGATTCGTGGAGGTCAGCGAGCAGTACTTC	CASRFVEVSEQYF
TRBD2	-	TRBV5-6	TRBJ2-7	TGTGCCAGCAGCTATTCCGGGACTACGGGTAATGTTCTTTTC	CASSYSGTTGNVLF
-	once	TRBV28	TRBJ2-1	TGTGCCAGCAGAAACCCCGATAGCTCCTACAATGAGCAGTTCTTC	CASRNPDSSYNEQFF
TRBD1	-	TRBV14	TRBJ1-5	TGTGCCAGCAGCTCAACAGGGGATCCCATATACAATCAGCCCCAGCATTTT	CASSSTGDPIYNQPQHF
-	-	TRBV10-2	TRBJ2-7	TGCGCCAGCAGTGAGTCCACTAGCCACCACGAGCAGTACTTC	CASSESTSHHEQYF
-	-	TRBV7-9	TRBJ2-7	TGTGCCGGGGAGGAGGGATTCAGAAGAACCACCTACGAGCAGTACTTC	CAGEEGFRRTTYEQYF
-	once	TRBV18	TRBJ2-7	TGTGCCAGCTCACGCATTTCTAGGTACGAGCAGTACTTC	CASSRISRYEQYF
-	-	TRBV4-3	TRBJ2-7	TGCGCCAGCAGCCAAGCCGGCGGGGAGCAGTACTTC	CASSQAGGEQYF
-	-	TRBV27	TRBJ2-1	TGTGCCAGCACACCCCAAGGGGTACATGAGCAGTTCTTC	CASTPQGVHEQFF
TRBD1	-	TRBV7-2	TRBJ1-4	TGTGCCAGCAGCTTAAGGCCTCAGGGGGCGGAACTGTTTTTT	CASSLRPQGAELFF
-	-	TRBV12-5	TRBJ1-1	TGTGCTAGTGGTTTCCTGACTGGAGGAGGCACTGAAGCTTTCTTT	CASGFLTGGGTEAFF
TRBD2	-	TRBV5-1	TRBJ2-7	TGCGCCAGCAGCCGATTTCTAGCGGGAGTTGTTTTGGGCTACGAGCAGTACTTC	CASSRFLAGVVLGYEQYF
-	-	TRBV7-9	TRBJ2-2	TGTGCCAGCAGCTTTAACAGGGAGCTGTTTTTT	CASSFNRELFF
TRBD1	few	TRBV19	TRBJ1-1	TGTGCCAGTCGTCCCCAGGGGGCGGACACTGAAGCTTTCTTT	CASRPQGADTEAFF
-	-	TRBV7-8	TRBJ2-2	TGTGCCAGCAGCGCCCAACAGGTTGGGAACACCGGGGAGCTGTTTTTT	CASSAQQVGNTGELFF
-	-	TRBV29-1	TRBJ2-5	TGCAGCGTTGAAGCAGGGCCGGGAGAGACCCAGTACTTC	CSVEAGPGETQYF
-	few	TRBV7-9	TRBJ1-1	TGTGCCAGCAGCTTCGGGGACACTGAAGCTTTCTTT	CASSFGDTEAFF
TRBD1	-	TRBV27	TRBJ1-2	TGTGCCAGTCGAGGACAGGGGGAATACTATGGCTACACCTTC	CASRGQGEYYGYTF
-	few	TRBV7-9	TRBJ1-2	TGTGCCAGCAGCTTGGAGGGAGGAGAAGGCTACACCTTC	CASSLEGGEGYTF
TRBD2	-	TRBV4-2	TRBJ2-1	TGTGCCAGCAGCCAAGATCTGTTAGCGGGCAATGAGCAGTTCTTC	CASSQDLLAGNEQFF
TRBD2	-	TRBV11-3	TRBJ2-3	TGTGCCAGCAGCGTAGGGACTAGCGGGAGTACGAATACGCAGTATTTT	CASSVGTSGSTNTQYF
TRBD1	-	TRBV29-1	TRBJ1-2	TGCAGCGGGACAGCCGGGACAGGGGGTGGCTACACCTTC	CSGTAGTGGGYTF
-	-	TRBV30	TRBJ1-1	TGTGCCATATCCGGACGGGATGGAGCTGAAGCTTTCTTT	CAISGRDGAEAFF
TRBD2	few	TRBV5-1	TRBJ2-3	TGCGCCAGCAGCTTGACTAGCGGGAATGCCCTCGGCACAGATACGCAGTATTTT	CASSLTSGNALGTDTQYF
-	-	TRBV5-6	TRBJ2-7	TGTGCCAGCAGCTTGCCCGACTACTACGAGCAGTACTTC	CASSLPDYYEQYF
-	-	TRBV29-1	TRBJ2-7	TGCAGCGTTGAAAATACCCTAACCTACGAGCAGTACTTC	CSVENTLTYEQYF
-	-	TRBV6-1	TRBJ1-1	TGTGCCAGCAGCTACAGGGACATAGACACTGAAGCTTTCTTT	CASSYRDIDTEAFF
-	-	TRBV5-1	TRBJ2-7	TGCGCCAGCTACCAAGGTGCTAGCCGGAGCGAGCAGTACTTC	CASYQGASRSEQYF
-	-	TRBV13	TRBJ2-3	TGTGCCAGCAGCTTAGGACGGGGGGCTAGCACAGATACGCAGTATTTT	CASSLGRGASTDTQYF
-	-	TRBV5-4	TRBJ2-3	TGTGCCAGCAGCTGGAGGGACTCGACAGATACGCAGTATTTT	CASSWRDSTDTQYF
TRBD1	once	TRBV28	TRBJ1-2	TGTGCCAGCAGTTCAGGACAGGGGCCCGGCTACACCTTC	CASSSGQGPGYTF
TRBD2	-	TRBV7-3	TRBJ2-2	TGTGCCAGCAGCCGGACTAGCAATCGAGGCACCGGGGAGCTGTTTTTT	CASSRTSNRGTGELFF
-	few	TRBV6-1	TRBJ2-5	TGTGCCAGCAACAGAGATCCACAAGAGACCCAGTACTTC	CASNRDPQETQYF
TRBD1	-	TRBV19	TRBJ1-4	TGTGCCAGTAGTATGAGGGGGCAAGCTAATGAAAAACTGTTTTTT	CASSMRGQANEKLFF
-	-	TRBV7-2	TRBJ2-3	TGTGCCAGCAGCCCAGGGCAATCCGCCTCTTATACGCAGTATTTT	CASSPGQSASYTQYF
TRBD2	-	TRBV7-2	TRBJ2-7	TGTGCCAGCAGCTCAGTGGGCGGGAGCCTTACCTACGAGCAGTACTTC	CASSSVGGSLTYEQYF
TRBD2	-	TRBV28	TRBJ2-1	TGTGCCAGCAGTTTAAGAGGACTAGTAAAGAATGAGCAGTTCTTC	CASSLRGLVKNEQFF
-	-	TRBV7-7	TRBJ2-5	TGTGCCAGCAGCTTAGCCCAGAGAGGAGAGACCCAGTACTTC	CASSLAQRGETQYF
-	-	TRBV4-3	TRBJ1-1	TGCGCCAGCAGCCAACAAGACAGGACTAACACTGAAGCTTTCTTT	CASSQQDRTNTEAFF
-	once	TRBV11-3	TRBJ2-1	TGTGCCAGCAGCTTAGATCAAGGCGGGACGAGCTCCTACAATGAGCAGTTCTTC	CASSLDQGGTSSYNEQFF
-	-	TRBV6-5	TRBJ2-7	TGTGCCAGCAGTTACGTGGACAAATCCTACGAGCAGTACTTC	CASSYVDKSYEQYF
-	-	TRBV7-2	TRBJ1-1	TGTGCCAGCAGCTCCCCCAGGCCTCAGAACACTGAAGCTTTCTTT	CASSSPRPQNTEAFF
TRBD2	-	TRBV10-2	TRBJ2-7	TGCGCCAGCAGTGACGCGCTAGCGGGAGGGGAGCAGTACTTC	CASSDALAGGEQYF
-	-	TRBV6-5	TRBJ1-2	TGTGCCAGCAGTTACAGGGGATCGGACTATGGCTACACCTTC	CASSYRGSDYGYTF
TRBD1	-	TRBV28	TRBJ1-2	TGTGCCAGCAGGTCCGGGACAGCCCTTGACTATGGCTACACCTTC	CASRSGTALDYGYTF
-	-	TRBV18	TRBJ2-1	TGTGCCAGCTTTCCCGCGGGGATTCGCTCCTACAATGAGCAGTTCTTC	CASFPAGIRSYNEQFF